Shown below are 10 T cell receptor beta chains from a single sample sequenced in a study of T-cell memory formation after mild COVID-19. TCRdb called the 5' RACE reads again in MiXCR, with one record for every CDR3 protein. The table records about 420,000 distinct CDR3 sequences, less than 25% of them present only once. Material for sequencing was PBMCs or a T cell subset sorted from them (not recorded which). The source of these receptors is an adult woman who had mild COVID-19 (a few samples of this study predate the infection). Cell type and time point are not known.

The chain carries TRBV7-9 and TRBJ2-7, with a weak D call TRBD1 (6 bases). CDR1 SEHNR and CDR2 FQNEAQ come from the germline V gene (reference sequence). V lost 3 bases and J 6 bases, leaving 12 bases between the germline ends. The CDR3 covers 13 residues. The CDR3 DNA reads TGTGCCAGCAGCTTCACAGGGTTAGGCGAGCAGTACTTC. It specifies CASSFTGLGEQYF.

The chain couples TRBV6-5 to TRBJ1-4, with D tentatively TRBD1 (5 bases). This CDR3 spans 15 amino acids. V was trimmed by 2 bases and J by 4 bases, leaving 11 bases between them. The germline V gene encodes CDR1 MNHEY and CDR2 SVGAGI. The CDR3 DNA reads TGTGCCAGCAGTTACGGGACTTACTTTAATGAAAAACTGTTTTTT. This encodes CASSYGTYFNEKLFF.

This clonotype was seen only a few times. The rearrangement joins TRBV5-6 to TRBJ2-3; D possibly matches TRBD1 or TRBD2 (5 bases each). V was clipped by 0 bases and J by 1 base, with 12 bases between them. The CDR3 is 16 residues long. Germline V gene data show CDR1 as SGHDT and CDR2 as YYEEEE. CDR3 coding DNA: TGTGCCAGCAGCTTGGAGAGTGGGACCCGCACAGATACGCAGTATTTT. This translates into CASSLESGTRTDTQYF.

This clonotype was observed a few times. J is TRBJ2-2 and V is TRBV7-8; 16 bases align to TRBD2. Per the germline V gene, CDR1 is SGHVS and CDR2 is FQNEAQ. Trimming cost V 4 bases and J 6 bases; bases outside gene matches: 5. The CDR3 contains 17 residues. The CDR3 region has the DNA TGTGCCAGCAGCTCCCCGGGACTAGCGGGAGGGGCCGGGGAGCTGTTTTTT. Its protein product is CASSSPGLAGGAGELFF.

J is TRBJ2-3 and V is TRBV29-1; weak D call: TRBD2 (5 bases). Per germline, CDR1 SQVTM and CDR2 ANQGSEA. CDR3 length: 13 residues. Trimming took off 6 bases at V and 4 bases at J, with 14 bases between the two ends. The CDR3 nucleotides read TGCAGCGTCAGTCCTAGCTACGCAGATACGCAGTATTTT. The encoded protein is CSVSPSYADTQYF.

This chain uses TRBV3-1 with TRBJ2-1; 7 bases agree with TRBD2. CDR1 and CDR2 (germline): LGHDT, YNNKEL (reference sequence). CDR3 length: 14 amino acids. Trimming at V came to 1 base and at J to 9 bases, leaving 6 bases not matched to a gene. The DNA of the CDR3 is TGTGCCAGCAGCCAAGTGGCGGGAGTAGTTGAGCAGTTCTTC. This sequence encodes CASSQVAGVVEQFF.

This clonotype showed up just a few times. The chain carries TRBV9 and TRBJ1-1; D perhaps matches TRBD1 (5 bases). V was trimmed by 0 bases and J by 3 bases, leaving 9 bases between them. Germline V gene lookup returns CDR1 SGDLS and CDR2 YYNGEE. The CDR3 is 14 amino acids. The CDR3 region is CASSVEGRDTEAFF. CDR3 nucleotide sequence: TGTGCCAGCAGCGTAGAGGGCAGGGACACTGAAGCTTTCTTT.

There are many counts of this clonotype. One end of the junction does not line up with germline, which may come from a read error. The chain links TRBV12-3 or TRBV12-4 to TRBJ2-1; 10 bases are a match to TRBD2. There are 15 residues in the CDR3. CDR3 residues: CASSLAGGPYNEQFF. DNA for the CDR3: TGTGCCAGCAGCTTAGCGGGAGGTCCCTACAATGAGCAGTTCTTC.

This clonotype was recorded at least ten times. The genes are TRBV30 and TRBJ1-1, with 9 positions matching TRBD1. V was pared by 5 bases and J by 4 bases, with 8 bases of the junction left unmatched. The length of the CDR3 is 14 residues. Germline values: CDR1 GTSNPN, CDR2 SVGIG (reference sequence). DNA of the CDR3: TGTGCCTGGGACGGACAGGGGAGAGTCACTGAAGCTTTCTTT. Its translation is CAWDGQGRVTEAFF.

This chain joins TRBV24-1 and TRBJ2-3; perhaps TRBD1 as D (5 bases). The V gene lost 2 bases and the J gene lost 0 bases, with 14 bases spanning the gap. This CDR3 has 17 residues. From germline, CDR1 is KGHDR and CDR2 SFDVKD. The CDR3 sequence is CATSDWGAGFSTDTQYF. CDR3 bases: TGTGCCACCAGTGATTGGGGCGCAGGGTTCAGCACAGATACGCAGTATTTT.